The next 7 T cell receptor beta chains were all read from a single sample in a study of T cells in Graves' hyperthyroidism and ophthalmopathy. The TCR beta CDR3 regions underwent amplification using RNA transcripts as the source. The primer set for the first-round RT-PCR of the TCR CDR3 was HTBI. TCRdb reprocessed the multiplex PCR reads with MiXCR, giving one entry per CDR3 protein. The sample shows hundreds of thousands of distinct CDR3 sequences, less than 15% of them seen only once. Sequences were obtained from blood. The origin of the receptors is a woman aged 18-29 years with Graves' hyperthyroidism.

This clonotype turned up a few times. This clone may be a read error of a much larger clone one base away. The chain is built from TRBV7-8 and TRBJ2-7; D remains ambiguous. The CDR3 length is 12 residues. The germline V gene has CDR1 SGHVS and CDR2 FQNEAQ. The CDR3 nucleotides read TGTGCCAGCAGCCCCGACAACTACGGGCAGTACTTC. This gives the protein CASSPDNYGQYF.

Many counts were recorded for this clonotype. The V call is TRBV7-2, the J call TRBJ1-5; 9 bases align to TRBD1. The CDR3 sequence is 14 residues long. Trimming removed 5 bases from V and 7 bases from J; junction bases left unmatched: 6. Germline values: CDR1 SGHTA, CDR2 FQGNSA. The CDR3 is CASSPGQGRQPQHF. The CDR3 nucleotides read TGTGCCAGCAGCCCGGGACAGGGAAGGCAGCCCCAGCATTTT.

This clonotype was seen at least ten times. This chain uses TRBV6-1 with TRBJ2-1, with 11 positions matching TRBD2. The CDR3 totals 14 residues. Trimming removed 6 bases from V and 7 bases from J; junction bases left unmatched: 5. Germline loops: CDR1 MNHNS, CDR2 SASEGT. CDR3 amino acids: CASRLAGGPNEQFF. In nucleotides, the CDR3 is TGTGCCAGCAGATTAGCGGGGGGGCCGAATGAGCAGTTCTTC.

This clonotype appeared once. The chain recombines TRBV4-1 with TRBJ1-2; D is possibly TRBD1 (6 bases). Trimming removed 3 bases at V and 7 bases at J, with 21 bases between. The CDR3 is 16 amino acids. Germline CDR1 is MGHRA and CDR2 is YSYEKL. DNA of the CDR3: TGCGCCAGCAGCCACCCTGATGGGGGGGCTTGGGGTGGCTACACCTTC. It is translated as CASSHPDGGAWGGYTF.

This clonotype was observed many times. The chain joins TRBV5-6 to TRBJ2-3, with 11 bases identical to TRBD2. The length of the CDR3 is 15 residues. Germline assignment: CDR1 SGHDT and CDR2 YYEEEE. J gave up 5 bases and V 2 bases, and 4 bases lay outside the gene matches. The CDR3 here is CASSLLAGAKDTQYF. CDR3 nucleotides: TGTGCCAGCAGCTTACTAGCGGGAGCGAAAGATACGCAGTATTTT.

This clonotype has a count of ten or more. The gene calls are TRBV5-1 and TRBJ1-2, with 8 bases fitting TRBD1. The germline V gene has CDR1 SGHRS and CDR2 YFSETQ. The trim removed 4 bases at V and 3 bases at J, leaving 2 bases unmatched. There are 13 residues in the CDR3. The CDR3 DNA is TGCGCCAGCAGCCCAGGGGGCGACTATGGCTACACCTTC. It yields the protein CASSPGGDYGYTF.

The table lists this clonotype with many counts. The CDR3 sequence: CASSLVGGLYSNQPQHF. CDR3 in DNA: TGTGCCAGCAGCTTAGTGGGCGGGCTCTATAGCAATCAGCCCCAGCATTTT. The chain employs TRBV7-2 and TRBJ1-5; D call uncertain. The CDR3 contains 17 residues. Trimming left V 1 base short and J 0 bases short, with 13 bases between. Germline lookup yields CDR1 SGHTA and CDR2 FQGNSA.